The source of this T cell receptor beta chain is a study of cytomegalovirus exposure and HLA in healthy donors. Whole-study findings and limits: Reportedly, HLA-A and HLA-B alleles of most subjects were accurately predicted from TCR beta. Roughly even sequencing depth across donors was the assumption behind the presence/absence analyses.

The PCR employed 60 Vbeta primers together with 13 Jbeta primers. Sequencing used immunoSEQ multiplex PCR; TCRdb keeps in-frame clones, though not all of them. The table includes 130,000 to 150,000 clones, about four fifths detected once. Regarding this clone: Its antigen is as yet unknown.

Germline V gene lookup returns CDR1 MNHEY and CDR2 SMNVEV (reference sequence). The CDR3 consists of 15 residues. V was clipped by 4 bases and J by 4 bases, with 16 bases between them. V is TRBV27 and J is TRBJ2-5; a weak D match, TRBD1 (6 bases). Sequencing input: PBMCs. The sequence was obtained from a man aged 25 to 45 in good health and CMV-seronegative. DNA for the CDR3: TGTGCCAGCAGTTCGAAGACAGGAACCCGAGAGACCCAGTACTTC. It yields the protein CASSSKTGTRETQYF.